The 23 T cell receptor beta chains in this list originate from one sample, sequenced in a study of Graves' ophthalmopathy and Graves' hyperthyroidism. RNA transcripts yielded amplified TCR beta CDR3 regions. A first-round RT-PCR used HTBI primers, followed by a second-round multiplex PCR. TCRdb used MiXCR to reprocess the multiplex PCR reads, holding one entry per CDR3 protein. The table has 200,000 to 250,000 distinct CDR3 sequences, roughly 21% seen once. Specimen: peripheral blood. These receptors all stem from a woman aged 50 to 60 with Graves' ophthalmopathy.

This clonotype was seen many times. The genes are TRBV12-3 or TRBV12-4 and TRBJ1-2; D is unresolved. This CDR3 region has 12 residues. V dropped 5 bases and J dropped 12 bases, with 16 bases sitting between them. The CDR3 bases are TGTGCCAGCAGTGTCCTCGGGCGGGCCCACACCTTC. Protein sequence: CASSVLGRAHTF.

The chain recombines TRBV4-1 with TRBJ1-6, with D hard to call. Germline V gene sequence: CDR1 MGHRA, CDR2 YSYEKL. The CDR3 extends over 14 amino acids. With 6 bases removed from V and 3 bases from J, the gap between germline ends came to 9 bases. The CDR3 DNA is TGCGCCAGCAGACTTGACGGCTATAATTCACCCCTCCACTTT. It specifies CASRLDGYNSPLHF.

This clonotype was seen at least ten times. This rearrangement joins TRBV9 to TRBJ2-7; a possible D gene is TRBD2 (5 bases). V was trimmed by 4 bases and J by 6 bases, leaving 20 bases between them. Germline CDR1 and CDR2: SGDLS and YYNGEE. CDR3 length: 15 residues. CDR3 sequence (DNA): TGTGCCAGCAGCTTTACCGGGGAAAAAGGGTCCGAGCAGTACTTC. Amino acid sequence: CASSFTGEKGSEQYF.

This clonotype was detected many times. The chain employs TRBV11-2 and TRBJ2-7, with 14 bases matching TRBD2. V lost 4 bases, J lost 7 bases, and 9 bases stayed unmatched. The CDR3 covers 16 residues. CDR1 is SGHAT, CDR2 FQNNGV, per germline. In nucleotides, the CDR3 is TGTGCCAGCAGCTCCCCGGGGGGACTAGCGGGAGAAGAGCAGTACTTC. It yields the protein CASSSPGGLAGEEQYF.

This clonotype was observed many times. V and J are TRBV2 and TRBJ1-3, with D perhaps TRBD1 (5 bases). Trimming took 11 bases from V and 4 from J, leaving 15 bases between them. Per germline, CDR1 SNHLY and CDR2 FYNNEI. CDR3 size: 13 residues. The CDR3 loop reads CACDRRTGNTIYF. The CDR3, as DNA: TGTGCCTGTGACAGACGGACGGGAAACACCATATATTTT.

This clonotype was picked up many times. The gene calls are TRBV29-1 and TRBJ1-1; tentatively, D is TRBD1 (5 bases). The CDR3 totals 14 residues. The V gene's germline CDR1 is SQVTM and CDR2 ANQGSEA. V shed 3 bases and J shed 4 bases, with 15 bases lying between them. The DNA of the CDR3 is TGCAGCGTTGACGCAGGGAGGCTGGGCACTGAAGCTTTCTTT. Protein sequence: CSVDAGRLGTEAFF.

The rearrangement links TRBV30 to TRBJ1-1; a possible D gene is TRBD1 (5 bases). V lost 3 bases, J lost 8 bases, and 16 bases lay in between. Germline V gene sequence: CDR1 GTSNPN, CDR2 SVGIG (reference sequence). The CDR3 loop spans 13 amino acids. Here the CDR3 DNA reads TGTGCCTGGAGGTTTGGGACTCGAGGAGAAGCTTTCTTT. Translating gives CAWRFGTRGEAFF.

The CDR3 is CASSLALALETQYF. As DNA, the CDR3 is TGTGCCAGCAGCTTAGCGTTGGCCCTAGAGACCCAGTACTTC. V is TRBV7-8 and J is TRBJ2-5; D unresolved. This CDR3 is 14 amino acids long. The germline V gene encodes CDR1 SGHVS and CDR2 FQNEAQ. V dropped 0 bases and J dropped 4 bases, with 9 bases sitting between them.

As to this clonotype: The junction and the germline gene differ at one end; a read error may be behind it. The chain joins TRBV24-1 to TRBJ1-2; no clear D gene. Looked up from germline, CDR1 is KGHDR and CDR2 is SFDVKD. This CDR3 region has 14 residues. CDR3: CATSDTTDTYGYIF. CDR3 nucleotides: TGTGCCACCAGTGATACGACTGATACCTATGGCTACATCTTC.

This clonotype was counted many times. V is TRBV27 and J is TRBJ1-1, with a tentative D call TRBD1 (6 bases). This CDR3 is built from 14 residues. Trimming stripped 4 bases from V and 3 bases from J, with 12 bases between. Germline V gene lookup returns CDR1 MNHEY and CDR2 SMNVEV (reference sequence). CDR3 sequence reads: CASSYNWGHTEAFF. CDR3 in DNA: TGTGCCAGCAGTTATAATTGGGGGCACACTGAAGCTTTCTTT.

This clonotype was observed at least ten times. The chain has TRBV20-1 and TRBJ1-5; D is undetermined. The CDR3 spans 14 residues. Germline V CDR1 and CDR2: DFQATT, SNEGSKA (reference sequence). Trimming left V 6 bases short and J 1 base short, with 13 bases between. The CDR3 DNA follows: TGCAGTGCAGTATCGGGGATAAGCAATCAGCCCCAGCATTTT. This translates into CSAVSGISNQPQHF.

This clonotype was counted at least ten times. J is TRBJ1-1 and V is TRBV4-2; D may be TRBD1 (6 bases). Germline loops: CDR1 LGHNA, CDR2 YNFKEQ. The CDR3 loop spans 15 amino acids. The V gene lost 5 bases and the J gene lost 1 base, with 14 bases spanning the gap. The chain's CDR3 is CASSNPGHENTEAFF. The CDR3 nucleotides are TGTGCCAGCAGCAACCCGGGACACGAGAACACTGAAGCTTTCTTT.

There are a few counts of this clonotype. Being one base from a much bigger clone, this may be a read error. The CDR3 is CASSLWDQETQYF. The CDR3 DNA reads as TGTGCCAGCAGTTTATGGGACCAAGAGACCCAGTACTTC. V usage is TRBV27 and J usage is TRBJ2-5, with D unresolved. The CDR3 is made up of 13 amino acids. Germline values: CDR1 MNHEY, CDR2 SMNVEV (reference sequence). V lost 1 base and J 0 bases, leaving 3 bases between the germline ends.

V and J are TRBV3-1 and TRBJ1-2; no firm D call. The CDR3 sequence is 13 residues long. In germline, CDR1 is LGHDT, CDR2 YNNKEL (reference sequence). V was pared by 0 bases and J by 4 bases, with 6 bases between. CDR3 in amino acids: CASSQEAVYGYTF. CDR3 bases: TGTGCCAGCAGCCAAGAAGCAGTCTATGGCTACACCTTC. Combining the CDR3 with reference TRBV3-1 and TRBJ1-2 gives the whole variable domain DTAVSQTPKYLVTQMGNDKSIKCEQNLGHDTMYWYKQDSKKFLKIMFSYNNKELIINETVPNRFSPKSPDKAHLNLHINSLELGDSAVYFCASSQEAVYGYTFGSGTRLTVV.

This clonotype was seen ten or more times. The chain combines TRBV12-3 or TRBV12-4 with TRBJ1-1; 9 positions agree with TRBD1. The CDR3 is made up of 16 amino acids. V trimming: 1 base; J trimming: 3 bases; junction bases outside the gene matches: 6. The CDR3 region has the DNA TGTGCCAGCAGTTTAGGACAGGGGGTATCGGACACTGAAGCTTTCTTT. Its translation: CASSLGQGVSDTEAFF.

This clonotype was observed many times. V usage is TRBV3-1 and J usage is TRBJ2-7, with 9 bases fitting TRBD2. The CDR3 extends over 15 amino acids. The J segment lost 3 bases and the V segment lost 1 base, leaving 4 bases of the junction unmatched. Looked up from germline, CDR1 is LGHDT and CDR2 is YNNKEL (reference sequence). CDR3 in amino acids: CASSQGLAGIYEQYF. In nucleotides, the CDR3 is TGTGCCAGCAGCCAAGGCCTAGCGGGAATCTACGAGCAGTACTTC.

The CDR3 DNA is TGTGCCACCAGCCTCGGACGCGAGCAGTACTTC. The encoded protein is CATSLGREQYF. The chain links TRBV15 to TRBJ2-7; D not certain. The germline V and J ends were trimmed by 5 bases and 6 bases, with 8 bases remaining between them. CDR1 LNHNV and CDR2 YYDKDF come from the germline V gene (reference sequence). The CDR3 is 11 residues long. Based on the CDR3 plus reference TRBV15 and TRBJ2-7, the full variable domain is DAMVIQNPRYQVTQFGKPVTLSCSQTLNHNVMYWYQQKSSQAPKLLFHYYDKDFNNEADTPDNFQSRRPNTSFCFLDIRSPGLGDTAMYLCATSLGREQYFGPGTRLTVT.

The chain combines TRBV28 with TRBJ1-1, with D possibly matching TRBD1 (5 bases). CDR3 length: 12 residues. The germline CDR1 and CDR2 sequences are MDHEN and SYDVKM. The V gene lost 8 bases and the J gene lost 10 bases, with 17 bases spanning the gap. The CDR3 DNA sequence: TGTGCCAGCGGACCACCCAGGGCTCGAGCTTTCTTT. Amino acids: CASGPPRARAFF.

The CDR3 bases are TGTGCCAGGGGTACCGAGGGACGACTAAACACCGGGGAGCTGTTTTTT. It is translated as CARGTEGRLNTGELFF. V is TRBV12-3 or TRBV12-4 and J is TRBJ2-2; TRBD1 or TRBD2 may be the D gene (5 bases each). V lost 9 bases and J lost 2, with 19 bases in between. The CDR3 spans 16 residues.

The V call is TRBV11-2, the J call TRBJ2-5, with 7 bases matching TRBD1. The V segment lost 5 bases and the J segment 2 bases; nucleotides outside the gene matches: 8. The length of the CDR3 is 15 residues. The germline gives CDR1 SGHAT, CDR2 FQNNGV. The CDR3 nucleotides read TGTGCCAGCAGCCCAAAAGGGACAGTACAAGAGACCCAGTACTTC. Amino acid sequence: CASSPKGTVQETQYF.

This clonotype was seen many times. CDR3 sequence: CASNPLGGGSAQYF. DNA of the CDR3: TGTGCCAGCAACCCCCTGGGGGGCGGGAGTGCCCAGTACTTC. This chain joins TRBV11-2 and TRBJ2-5; tentative D call: TRBD2 (7 bases). The V gene's germline CDR1 is SGHAT and CDR2 FQNNGV. V lost 7 bases and J 9 bases, leaving 21 bases between the germline ends. This CDR3 has 14 amino acids.

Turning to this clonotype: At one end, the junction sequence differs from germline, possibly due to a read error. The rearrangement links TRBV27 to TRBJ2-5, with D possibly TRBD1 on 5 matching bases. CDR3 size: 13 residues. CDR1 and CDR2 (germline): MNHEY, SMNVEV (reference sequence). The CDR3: CASSERTLETQYF. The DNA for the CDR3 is TGCGCCAGCAGTGAACGGACACTAGAGACCCAGTACTTC.

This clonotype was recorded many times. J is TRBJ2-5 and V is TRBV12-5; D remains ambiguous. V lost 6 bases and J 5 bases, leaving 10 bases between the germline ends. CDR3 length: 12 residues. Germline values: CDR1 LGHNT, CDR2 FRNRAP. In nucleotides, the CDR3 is TGTGCTAGTGGAGTCTCAATGGAGACCCAGTACTTC. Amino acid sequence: CASGVSMETQYF.